The present entry profiles one T cell receptor (beta chain) with its context. Its antigen remains unknown. V lost 4 bases, J lost 3 bases, and 9 bases lay in between. CDR3 size: 14 residues. Germline-derived CDR1 and CDR2 are SNHLY and FYNNEI. The sample comes from a study of cytomegalovirus exposure and HLA in healthy donors. Study-wide results and limits: Most observed TCR sequences were rare, whereas some public TCRs were detected in many donors.

The primer mix had 60 Vbeta and 13 Jbeta primers. Clones were read by immunoSEQ multiplex PCR, and TCRdb kept only the in-frame ones, dropping some. The repertoire table contains some 70,000 clones. The sequence came from a boy aged 10-17 years in good health and CMV-seronegative. V and J are TRBV2 and TRBJ1-4; D call uncertain. The sequencing input was PBMCs. CDR3: CASSVRVSNEKLFF. The CDR3 nucleotides are TGTGCCAGCAGTGTGAGAGTATCTAATGAAAAACTGTTTTTT.